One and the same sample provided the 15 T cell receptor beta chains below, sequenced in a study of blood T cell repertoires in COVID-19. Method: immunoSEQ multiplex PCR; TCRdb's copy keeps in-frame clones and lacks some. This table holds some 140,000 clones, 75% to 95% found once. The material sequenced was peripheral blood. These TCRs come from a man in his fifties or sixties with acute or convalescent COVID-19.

CDR3 nucleotides: TGTGCCAGCAGCTTAGACAGGACAGGGGGAGATACGCAGTATTTT. Its protein product is CASSLDRTGGDTQYF. The rearrangement uses TRBV11-2 and TRBJ2-3, with 10 positions matching TRBD1. This CDR3 has 15 residues. V lost 0 bases, J lost 5 bases, and 2 bases stayed unmatched. The germline gives CDR1 SGHAT, CDR2 FQNNGV.

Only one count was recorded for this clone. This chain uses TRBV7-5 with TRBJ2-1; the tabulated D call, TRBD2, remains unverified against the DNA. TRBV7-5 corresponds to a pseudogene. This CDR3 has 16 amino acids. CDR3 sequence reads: CARSRGRASGGDGQFF. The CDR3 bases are TGTGCCAGAAGCCGTGGTAGGGCTAGCGGGGGGGATGGGCAGTTCTTC.

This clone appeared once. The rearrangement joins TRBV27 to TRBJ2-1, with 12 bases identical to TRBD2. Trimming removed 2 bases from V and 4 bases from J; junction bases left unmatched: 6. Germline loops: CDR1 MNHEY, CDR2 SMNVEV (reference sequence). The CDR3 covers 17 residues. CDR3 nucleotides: TGTGCCAGCAGTTTAAAGACTAGCGGGAGATCTTACAATGAGCAGTTCTTC. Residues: CASSLKTSGRSYNEQFF.

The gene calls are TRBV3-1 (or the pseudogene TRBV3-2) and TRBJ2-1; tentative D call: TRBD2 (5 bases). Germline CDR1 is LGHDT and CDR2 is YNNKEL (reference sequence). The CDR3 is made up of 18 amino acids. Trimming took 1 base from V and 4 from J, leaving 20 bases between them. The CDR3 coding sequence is TGTGCCAGCAGCCAAGGGGTCTCGAGGTTAGCGTCTTACAATGAGCAGTTCTTC. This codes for CASSQGVSRLASYNEQFF.

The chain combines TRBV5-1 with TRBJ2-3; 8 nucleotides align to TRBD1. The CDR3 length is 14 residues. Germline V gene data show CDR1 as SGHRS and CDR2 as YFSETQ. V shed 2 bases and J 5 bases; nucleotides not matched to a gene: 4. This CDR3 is CASSLGQGGDTQYF. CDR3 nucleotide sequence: TGCGCCAGCAGCTTAGGACAGGGCGGAGATACGCAGTATTTT.

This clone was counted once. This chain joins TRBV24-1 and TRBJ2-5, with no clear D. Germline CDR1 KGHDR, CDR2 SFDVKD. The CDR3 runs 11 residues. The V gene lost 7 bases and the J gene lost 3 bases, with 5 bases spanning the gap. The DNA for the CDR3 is TGTGCCACCAGCCAAAAAGAGACCCAGTACTTC. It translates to CATSQKETQYF.

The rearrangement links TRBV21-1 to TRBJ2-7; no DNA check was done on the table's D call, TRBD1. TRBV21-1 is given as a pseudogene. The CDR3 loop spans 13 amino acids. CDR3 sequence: CASKSSRAYEQYV. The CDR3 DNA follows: TGTGCCAGCAAGTCTTCCAGGGCCTACGAGCAGTACGTC.

The CDR3 bases are TGTGCCAGCAGCCGGGACTACCAAGAGACCCAGTACTTC. It encodes CASSRDYQETQYF. The genes are TRBV7-8 and TRBJ2-5; possible D gene TRBD2, 6 bases. Germline-derived CDR1 and CDR2 are SGHVS and FQNEAQ. This CDR3 region has 13 residues. Trimming cost V 5 bases and J 0 bases, with 7 bases left between them.

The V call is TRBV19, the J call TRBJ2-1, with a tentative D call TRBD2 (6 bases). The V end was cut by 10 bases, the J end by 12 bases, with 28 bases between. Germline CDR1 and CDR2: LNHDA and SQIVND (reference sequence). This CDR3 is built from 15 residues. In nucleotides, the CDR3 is TGTGCCACCCCGCAAGGTGGGAGGACGGGGGATGGGCAGTTCTTC. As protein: CATPQGGRTGDGQFF. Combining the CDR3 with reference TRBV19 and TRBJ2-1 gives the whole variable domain DGGITQSPKYLFRKEGQNVTLSCEQNLNHDAMYWYRQDPGQGLRLIYYSQIVNDFQKGDIAEGYSVSREKKESFPLTVTSAQKNPTAFYLCATPQGGRTGDGQFFGPGTRLTVL.

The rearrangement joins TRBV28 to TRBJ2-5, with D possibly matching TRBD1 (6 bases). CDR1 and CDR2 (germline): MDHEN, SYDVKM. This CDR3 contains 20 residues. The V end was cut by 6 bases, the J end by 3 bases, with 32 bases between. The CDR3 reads CASSFRYDPYPGQSEETQYF. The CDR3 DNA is TGTGCCAGCAGCTTCCGGTACGACCCCTACCCGGGACAATCGGAAGAGACCCAGTACTTC.

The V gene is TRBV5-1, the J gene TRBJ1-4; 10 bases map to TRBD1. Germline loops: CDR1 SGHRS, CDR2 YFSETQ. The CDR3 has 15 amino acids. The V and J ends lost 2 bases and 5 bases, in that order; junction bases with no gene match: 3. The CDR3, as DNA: TGCGCCAGCAGCTTAATGGGACAGGGGAATGAAAAACTGTTTTTT. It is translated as CASSLMGQGNEKLFF.

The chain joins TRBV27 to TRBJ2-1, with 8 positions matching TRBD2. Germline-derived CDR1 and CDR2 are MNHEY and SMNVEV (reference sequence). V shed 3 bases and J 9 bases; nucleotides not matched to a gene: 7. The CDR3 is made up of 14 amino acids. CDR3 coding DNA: TGTGCCAGCAGTTTCTGGGCGGGAGGCATTGAGCAGTTCTTC. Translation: CASSFWAGGIEQFF.

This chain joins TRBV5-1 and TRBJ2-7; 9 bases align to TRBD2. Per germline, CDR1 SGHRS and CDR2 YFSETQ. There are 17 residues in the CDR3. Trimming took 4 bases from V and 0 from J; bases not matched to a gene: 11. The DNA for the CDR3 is TGCGCCAGCAGCGGGAGTTGGCTAGCGGGACCCTCCTACGAGCAGTACTTC. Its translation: CASSGSWLAGPSYEQYF.

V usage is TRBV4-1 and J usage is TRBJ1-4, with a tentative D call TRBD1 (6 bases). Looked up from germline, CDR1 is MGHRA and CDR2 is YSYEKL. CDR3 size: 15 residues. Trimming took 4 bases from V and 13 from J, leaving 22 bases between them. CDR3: CASSPDPHRWDTLFF. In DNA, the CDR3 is TGCGCCAGCAGCCCGGACCCCCACCGGTGGGACACACTGTTTTTT.

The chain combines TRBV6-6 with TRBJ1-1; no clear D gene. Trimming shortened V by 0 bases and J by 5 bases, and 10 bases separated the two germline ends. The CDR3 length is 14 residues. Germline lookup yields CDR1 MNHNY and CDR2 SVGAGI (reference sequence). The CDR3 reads CASSYSASGTEAFF. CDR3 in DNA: TGTGCCAGCAGTTACTCTGCTTCGGGGACTGAAGCTTTCTTT.